What follows describes a single TCR beta chain. Its antigen is undetermined. Amplification yielded TCR beta CDR3 regions, with RNA transcripts as the source. The study used the HTBI primer set for a first-round RT-PCR of the TCR CDR3. TCRdb ran MiXCR on the multiplex PCR reads and lists one entry per CDR3 protein. The sample comprises under 300,000 distinct CDR3 sequences, about 20% of which are singletons, and 64% rests with the top ten. This CDR3 region has 14 residues. The germline gives CDR1 SNHLY, CDR2 FYNNEI. The V gene lost 11 bases and the J gene lost 0 bases, with 16 bases spanning the gap. This sample is drawn from a study of T cells in Graves' hyperthyroidism and ophthalmopathy. Exclusion of patients followed from uncontrolled infection, other autoimmune disease, pregnancy or lactation. Overall study findings and caveats: Expanded thyroid clonotypes (above 0.001) were mostly also found in blood. The authors' 13 V-J model separated ophthalmopathy from stable hyperthyroidism.

The chain links TRBV2 to TRBJ1-2, with D unclear. The sequence came from a man aged 25 to 40 with Graves' ophthalmopathy. Specimen: blood. As DNA, the CDR3 is TGTGCCTCCAACTCTGGCCCTGCTAACTATGGCTACACCTTC. Protein sequence: CASNSGPANYGYTF.